This TCR beta chain was identified in a study of a mutant IDH1 vaccine in newly diagnosed glioma. Notes on the study in general: Overall, 90% to 95% of patients had vaccine-induced immune responses.

The protocol was immunoSEQ multiplex PCR, while the TCRdb copy is restricted to in-frame clones and leaves out a portion. The sample contains some 62,000 clones, roughly four fifths of which appear only once. On this clone: Antigen specificity is unknown.

The time point was: week 47, end of study. Every vaccine dose comprised 300 ug of mutant IDH1 20-mer peptide plus topical imiquimod. V was pared by 2 bases and J by 6 bases, with 13 bases of the junction left unmatched. CDR1 is SGHNT and CDR2 is YYREEE in the germline V gene (reference sequence). CDR3 length: 16 residues. This TCR came from a man between 25 and 39 years old with glioma. This chain uses TRBV5-4 with TRBJ1-2; 7 bases match TRBD1. Sequenced here: PBMCs, sampled from a glioma patient whose treatment included an IDH1 peptide vaccine. CDR3 sequence reads: CASSFGTATLVDGYTF. The CDR3 region has the DNA TGTGCCAGCAGCTTCGGGACAGCCACCTTGGTGGATGGCTACACCTTC.